Detailed here is one TCR beta chain. Its cognate antigen is unknown. This table comes from immunoSEQ multiplex PCR, and its TCRdb copy is limited to in-frame clones, with some not included. The sample lists roughly 130,000 clones; about 90% were seen once. The data stem from a study of PD-1 blockade in mismatch repair-deficient tumors. Study results and caveats: Tumor-resident clones, often undetectable pretreatment in blood, expanded then contracted after pembrolizumab.

The germline CDR1 and CDR2 sequences are SGHAT and FQNNGV. Trimming took 1 base from V and 2 from J; bases not matched to a gene: 7. The CDR3 loop spans 16 amino acids. TCRs were sequenced from a few patients responding to pembrolizumab. Specimen: peripheral blood, collected 72 weeks after starting pembrolizumab. The TCR originated in an adult with mismatch repair-deficient cancer. The gene calls are TRBV11-2 and TRBJ1-2, with 7 bases aligning to TRBD1. For the CDR3, the DNA is TGTGCCAGCAGCTTAGTTCCAGGGGGGTCCAACTATGGCTACACCTTC. Residues: CASSLVPGGSNYGYTF.